This is a list of T cell receptor beta chains from one sample in a study of human T cells and chemical hapten exposure. MiXCR, applied by TCRdb to the RACE reads, yields one record per CDR3 protein. The table shows 380,000 or so distinct CDR3 sequences, with approximately 5.8% occurring only once. The input for sequencing was whole blood, taken in connection with sensitization to the hapten diphenylcyclopropenone (DPC). The receptors were gathered from a woman between 18 and 30 years old with alopecia areata. Some clones in this sample may be carry-over from other donors' samples. The CDR3 runs from the conserved cysteine through the conserved F or W. Fields, in order: CDR3 protein, V gene, J gene, D gene. The D gene is left open where the match is weak.

CDR3 protein: CASSPGLASEGDTQYF
V gene: TRBV4-2
J gene: TRBJ2-3
D gene: TRBD2

CDR3 protein: CASRRDPNTGELFF
V gene: TRBV7-9
J gene: TRBJ2-2
D gene: .

CDR3 protein: CASSFQGAEYNEQFF
V gene: TRBV5-6
J gene: TRBJ2-1
D gene: TRBD1

CDR3 protein: CASSKRRGTEAFF
V gene: TRBV4-3
J gene: TRBJ1-1
D gene: .

CDR3 protein: CASRWGIGNQPQHF
V gene: TRBV6-6
J gene: TRBJ1-5
D gene: .

CDR3 protein: CASSAGAGGNQETQYF
V gene: TRBV5-1
J gene: TRBJ2-5
D gene: .

CDR3 protein: CASSLRDDEQFF
V gene: TRBV11-2
J gene: TRBJ2-1
D gene: .

CDR3 protein: CASSSRRGSDVTQYF
V gene: TRBV5-1
J gene: TRBJ2-3
D gene: .

CDR3 protein: CASSRGTNEQYF
V gene: TRBV6-2/TRBV6-3
J gene: TRBJ2-7
D gene: .

CDR3 protein: CASSFGQPNSNQPQHF
V gene: TRBV12-3/TRBV12-4
J gene: TRBJ1-5
D gene: .

CDR3 protein: CASSNCAQAWNNEQFF
V gene: TRBV21-1
J gene: TRBJ2-1
D gene: .

CDR3 protein: CASSSNMDRGSYEQYF
V gene: TRBV7-9
J gene: TRBJ2-7
D gene: TRBD1

CDR3 protein: CASKEGQREQYF
V gene: TRBV6-2/TRBV6-3
J gene: TRBJ2-7
D gene: TRBD1

CDR3 protein: CASSSSGDGHQETQYF
V gene: TRBV7-2
J gene: TRBJ2-5
D gene: TRBD2

CDR3 protein: CSVEDQWTRNGYTF
V gene: TRBV29-1
J gene: TRBJ1-2
D gene: .

CDR3 protein: CATVTSGGSNEQFF
V gene: TRBV10-3
J gene: TRBJ2-1
D gene: TRBD2

CDR3 protein: CASSVGQGNEQFF
V gene: TRBV28
J gene: TRBJ2-1
D gene: TRBD1

CDR3 protein: CASRRGRADTQYF
V gene: TRBV25-1
J gene: TRBJ2-3
D gene: .

CDR3 protein: CASSWTGGAEAFF
V gene: TRBV5-1
J gene: TRBJ1-1
D gene: TRBD1

CDR3 protein: CSARGRPIDSPNTEAFF
V gene: TRBV20-1
J gene: TRBJ1-1
D gene: .

CDR3 protein: CSVEPRGETQYF
V gene: TRBV29-1
J gene: TRBJ2-5
D gene: .

CDR3 protein: CASSTGQGANYGYTF
V gene: TRBV12-3/TRBV12-4
J gene: TRBJ1-2
D gene: TRBD1

CDR3 protein: CSVELDRENIQYF
V gene: TRBV29-1
J gene: TRBJ2-4
D gene: .

CDR3 protein: CASSYEGGRNYGYTF
V gene: TRBV6-5
J gene: TRBJ1-2
D gene: .

CDR3 protein: CASSLGPSLAGGRGDTQYF
V gene: TRBV7-6
J gene: TRBJ2-3
D gene: TRBD2

CDR3 protein: CASLYDRELGYTF
V gene: TRBV2
J gene: TRBJ1-2
D gene: TRBD1

CDR3 protein: CASLGQGEYGYTF
V gene: TRBV6-6
J gene: TRBJ1-2
D gene: TRBD1

CDR3 protein: CASSALTSGQETQYF
V gene: TRBV5-6
J gene: TRBJ2-5
D gene: TRBD2

CDR3 protein: CSARAGESSYNSPLHF
V gene: TRBV20-1
J gene: TRBJ1-6
D gene: .

CDR3 protein: CASSRGVGTDTQYF
V gene: TRBV2
J gene: TRBJ2-3
D gene: .

CDR3 protein: CASSFGRAQNTEAFF
V gene: TRBV12-3/TRBV12-4
J gene: TRBJ1-1
D gene: .

CDR3 protein: CSVESRTWIEQFF
V gene: TRBV29-1
J gene: TRBJ2-1
D gene: .

CDR3 protein: CASSAGTSLSLEQFF
V gene: TRBV28
J gene: TRBJ2-1
D gene: TRBD2

CDR3 protein: CAISGGQGYEQYF
V gene: TRBV10-3
J gene: TRBJ2-7
D gene: TRBD1

CDR3 protein: CASSSDSPYNEQFF
V gene: TRBV6-2/TRBV6-3
J gene: TRBJ2-1
D gene: .

CDR3 protein: CSVWGGNSGNTIYF
V gene: TRBV29-1
J gene: TRBJ1-3
D gene: .

CDR3 protein: CASSQELGMNTEAFF
V gene: TRBV4-3
J gene: TRBJ1-1
D gene: .

CDR3 protein: CSVDYSGDTQYF
V gene: TRBV29-1
J gene: TRBJ2-3
D gene: .

CDR3 protein: CASSLDLSGPDEAFF
V gene: TRBV7-6
J gene: TRBJ1-1
D gene: .